Presented here are 25 T cell receptor beta chains from one specimen sequenced in a study of cytomegalovirus exposure and HLA in healthy donors. Use of 60 Vbeta and 13 Jbeta primers characterized the PCR. The method was immunoSEQ multiplex PCR; TCRdb's version includes in-frame clones alone and lacks a portion of them. Of approximately 220,000 clones listed, about 75% are singletons. The specimen sequenced was PBMCs. The receptor source for this set is a male donor in good health and CMV-seronegative.

The J gene is TRBJ1-5, the V gene TRBV5-1; D is possibly TRBD1 (6 bases). This CDR3 has 13 residues. Looked up from germline, CDR1 is SGHRS and CDR2 is YFSETQ. V was shortened by 3 bases and J by 4 bases, with 8 bases between the two germline ends. The CDR3 loop reads CASSSGQNQPQHF. CDR3 DNA: TGCGCCAGCAGCTCCGGACAGAATCAGCCCCAGCATTTT.

V and J are TRBV4-1 and TRBJ2-1; 10 nucleotides agree with TRBD1. Germline CDR1 MGHRA, CDR2 YSYEKL. The J segment lost 7 bases and the V segment lost 0 bases, leaving 6 bases of the junction unmatched. CDR3 length: 16 amino acids. The CDR3 sequence: CASSQDRQGAVNEQFF. Here the CDR3 DNA reads TGCGCCAGCAGCCAAGATCGACAGGGGGCAGTAAATGAGCAGTTCTTC.

The chain couples TRBV19 to TRBJ1-1; 7 nucleotides line up with TRBD1. The V segment lost 7 bases and the J segment 1 base; nucleotides outside the gene matches: 6. Germline CDR1 LNHDA, CDR2 SQIVND (reference sequence). The CDR3 is 14 residues long. The CDR3 is CASIPRDRNTEAFF. The CDR3 nucleotides read TGTGCCAGTATCCCACGGGACAGGAACACTGAAGCTTTCTTT.

This rearrangement joins TRBV5-6 to TRBJ2-7; D is unclear. The CDR3 has 13 residues. Germline V CDR1 and CDR2: SGHDT, YYEEEE. Between the trimmed V and J ends, which lost 0 bases and 2 bases, there was a span of 6 bases. CDR3: CASSLGGTYEQYF. Here the CDR3 DNA reads TGTGCCAGCAGCTTGGGTGGCACCTACGAGCAGTACTTC.

The chain couples TRBV9 to TRBJ1-4, with D possibly matching TRBD1 (6 bases). The V and J ends lost 3 bases and 8 bases respectively, with 14 bases between them. Germline V gives CDR1 SGDLS, CDR2 YYNGEE. The CDR3 is 14 residues long. The CDR3 protein is CASSGATGSEKLFF. DNA for the CDR3: TGTGCCAGCAGCGGGGCGACAGGATCCGAAAAACTGTTTTTT.

The chain recombines TRBV2 with TRBJ2-5, with a weak D call TRBD1 (6 bases). In germline, CDR1 is SNHLY, CDR2 FYNNEI. Deletions cut 5 bases from V and 5 bases from J, with 12 bases between. The CDR3 sequence is 13 residues long. DNA for the CDR3: TGTGCCAGCAGTAAGGACAGAGACGAGACCCAGTACTTC. Its translation: CASSKDRDETQYF.

The genes are TRBV6-1 and TRBJ1-1; 10 positions agree with TRBD1. From germline, CDR1 is MNHNS and CDR2 SASEGT. With V trimmed by 11 bases and J by 4 bases, 10 bases remained unmatched. CDR3 length equals 14 residues. The CDR3 reads CACKVRDRGTEAFF. The CDR3 bases are TGTGCCTGTAAGGTCCGGGACAGGGGCACTGAAGCTTTCTTT.

V and J are TRBV7-2 and TRBJ2-7; the match to TRBD2 covers 7 bases. This CDR3 is built from 15 residues. J gave up 4 bases and V 4 bases, and 10 bases lay outside the gene matches. Germline CDR1 SGHTA, CDR2 FQGNSA. DNA for the CDR3: TGTGCCAGCAGCTCCCGTGGGGGGGGACTATACGAGCAGTACTTC. The encoded protein is CASSSRGGGLYEQYF.

The chain recombines TRBV7-2 with TRBJ2-7, with D possibly matching TRBD1 (6 bases). Per the germline V gene, CDR1 is SGHTA and CDR2 is FQGNSA. Trimming shortened V by 1 base and J by 3 bases, and 16 bases separated the two germline ends. This CDR3 has 16 amino acids. Written as DNA, the CDR3 is TGTGCCAGCAGCTTAGTCCGTGGGCAGGGGCGCTACGAGCAGTACTTC. This translates into CASSLVRGQGRYEQYF.

This clone was seen more than once but under ten times. V and J are TRBV7-9 and TRBJ2-5; D remains unclear. The CDR3 spans 14 residues. The germline V and J ends were trimmed by 6 bases and 2 bases, with 13 bases remaining between them. Germline CDR1 and CDR2: SEHNR and FQNEAQ (reference sequence). The CDR3 reads CASRSPTVQETQYF. The DNA of the CDR3 is TGTGCCAGCAGATCCCCCACGGTACAAGAGACCCAGTACTTC.

The chain recombines TRBV10-2 with TRBJ2-7; 8 positions match TRBD2. Per the germline V gene, CDR1 is WSHSY and CDR2 is SAAADI. J gave up 0 bases and V 7 bases, and 5 bases lay outside the gene matches. This CDR3 has 14 residues. CDR3 region: CASKEAGVSYEQYF. DNA for the CDR3: TGCGCCAGCAAAGAAGCGGGGGTCTCCTACGAGCAGTACTTC.

In its sample, this clone was seen a few times. The J gene is TRBJ2-2, the V gene TRBV11-3; 8 nucleotides match TRBD2. Germline-derived CDR1 and CDR2 are SGHNT and YENEEA. V trimming: 6 bases; J trimming: 4 bases; junction bases outside the gene matches: 7. The CDR3 sequence is 15 residues long. CDR3 bases: TGTGCCAGCAGTATAAGCGGGGGAGGCACCGGGGAGCTGTTTTTT. This gives the protein CASSISGGGTGELFF. The full variable domain, in which reference TRBV11-3 and TRBJ2-2 provide the parts outside the CDR3, is EAGVVQSPRYKIIEKKQPVAFWCNPISGHNTLYWYLQNLGQGPELLIRYENEEAVDDSQLPKDRFSAERLKGVDSTLKIQPAELGDSAVYLCASSISGGGTGELFFGEGSRLTVL.

This clone was seen a single time. V gene TRBV27 combines with J gene TRBJ2-2, with 10 bases matching TRBD1. The CDR3 consists of 17 residues. V shed 5 bases and J 0 bases; nucleotides not matched to a gene: 6. Per the germline V gene, CDR1 is MNHEY and CDR2 is SMNVEV (reference sequence). In nucleotides, the CDR3 is TGTGCCAGCAGTCCAAGGGACAGGGGACCGAACACCGGGGAGCTGTTTTTT. Residues: CASSPRDRGPNTGELFF.

This chain links TRBV2 with TRBJ2-2; no reliable D call. Germline assignment: CDR1 SNHLY and CDR2 FYNNEI. CDR3 length: 14 amino acids. Trimming left V 2 bases short and J 0 bases short, with 4 bases between. CDR3 protein: CASSEITNTGELFF. The DNA of the CDR3 is TGTGCCAGCAGTGAAATAACGAACACCGGGGAGCTGTTTTTT.

V usage is TRBV4-1 and J usage is TRBJ1-1; D remains unclear. Germline V gives CDR1 MGHRA, CDR2 YSYEKL. This CDR3 has 16 amino acids. Trimming cost V 0 bases and J 4 bases, with 15 bases left between them. The CDR3 DNA reads as TGCGCCAGCAGCCAAGACTTGAGGAATAGAGGCACTGAAGCTTTCTTT. It codes for CASSQDLRNRGTEAFF.

This chain connects TRBV11-2 to TRBJ1-2, with TRBD1 identical over 9 bases. CDR3 length: 15 amino acids. V was clipped by 4 bases and J by 4 bases; unmatched bases: 7. Germline lookup yields CDR1 SGHAT and CDR2 FQNNGV. CDR3 region: CASSSGQGRSYGYTF. DNA for the CDR3: TGTGCCAGCAGCTCGGGACAGGGTAGGTCCTATGGCTACACCTTC.

The chain couples TRBV19 to TRBJ2-5; TRBD1 matches 9 bases. CDR3 size: 15 residues. Germline V gives CDR1 LNHDA, CDR2 SQIVND (reference sequence). V lost 4 bases, J lost 5 bases, and 8 bases stayed unmatched. CDR3 DNA sequence: TGTGCCAGTAGTACTACAGGGGGCGCTGGGGAGACCCAGTACTTC. Residues: CASSTTGGAGETQYF.

This chain joins TRBV19 and TRBJ2-1; 8 nucleotides line up with TRBD1. There are 17 residues in the CDR3. Germline V gene lookup returns CDR1 LNHDA and CDR2 SQIVND (reference sequence). V dropped 1 base and J dropped 6; count of bases not matched to a gene: 11. The CDR3 sequence: CASSIGFGRGLSNEQFF. In nucleotides, the CDR3 is TGTGCCAGTAGTATAGGGTTTGGCAGGGGGCTATCCAATGAGCAGTTCTTC.

The chain employs TRBV7-9 and TRBJ2-2, with 13 bases matching TRBD2. V lost 5 bases and J lost 2; bases outside the gene matches: 2. Germline V gene lookup returns CDR1 SEHNR and CDR2 FQNEAQ (reference sequence). The CDR3 is made up of 16 amino acids. DNA for the CDR3: TGTGCCAGCAGCATGGGACTAGCGGGAAACACCGGGGAGCTGTTTTTT. Its translation is CASSMGLAGNTGELFF.

In this sample, this clone turned up once. V gene TRBV5-1 combines with J gene TRBJ1-1; D may be TRBD1 (5 bases). Trimming removed 4 bases from V and 1 base from J, with 11 bases in between. CDR3 length: 14 amino acids. Germline V CDR1 and CDR2: SGHRS, YFSETQ. The chain's CDR3 is CASSTQGGNTEAFF. CDR3 in DNA: TGCGCCAGCAGCACCCAGGGAGGGAACACTGAAGCTTTCTTT.

CDR3 nucleotides: TGCAGCGTCCGTAACAGGGATTCTCGGCAGCCCCAGCATTTT. It specifies CSVRNRDSRQPQHF. The rearrangement links TRBV29-1 to TRBJ1-5, with TRBD1 as a possible D gene (6 bases). V shed 6 bases and J shed 7 bases, with 19 bases lying between them. The CDR3 is 14 residues long. Germline V gene data show CDR1 as SQVTM and CDR2 as ANQGSEA. Full variable domain (remainder filled in from reference TRBV29-1 and TRBJ1-5): SAVISQKPSRDICQRGTSLTIQCQVDSQVTMMFWYRQQPGQSLTLIATANQGSEATYESGFVIDKFPISRPNLTFSTLTVSNMSPEDSSIYLCSVRNRDSRQPQHFGDGTRLSIL.

This clone appeared a few times. V gene TRBV19 combines with J gene TRBJ1-2; TRBD1 is a possible D gene (5 bases). The CDR3 sequence is 12 residues long. The germline V gene encodes CDR1 LNHDA and CDR2 SQIVND (reference sequence). Trimming removed 7 bases from V and 4 bases from J, with 10 bases in between. In DNA form, the CDR3 reads TGTGCCAGTAAGGTCGGGGGCTATGGCTACACCTTC. Translated: CASKVGGYGYTF.

There are a few counts of this clone. The rearrangement uses TRBV27 and TRBJ1-4, with D possibly matching TRBD1 (6 bases). Trimming left V 3 bases short and J 0 bases short, with 11 bases between. Germline values: CDR1 MNHEY, CDR2 SMNVEV (reference sequence). This CDR3 is built from 16 residues. CDR3 sequence (DNA): TGTGCCAGCAGTTTTCCCACAGGGACAACTAATGAAAAACTGTTTTTT. Translated: CASSFPTGTTNEKLFF.

The V and J genes are TRBV27 and TRBJ2-7, with 7 bases fitting TRBD1. The CDR3 covers 12 residues. Germline V gene lookup returns CDR1 MNHEY and CDR2 SMNVEV (reference sequence). The V segment lost 4 bases and the J segment 5 bases; nucleotides outside the gene matches: 2. In DNA, the CDR3 is TGTGCCAGCAGTTCGGGACAGCACGAGCAGTACTTC. Protein sequence: CASSSGQHEQYF.

J is TRBJ2-7 and V is TRBV4-2; 7 bases agree with TRBD1. The CDR3 loop spans 17 amino acids. Looked up from germline, CDR1 is LGHNA and CDR2 is YNFKEQ. V shed 1 base, J shed 0 bases, and the junction held 9 bases outside the gene matches. DNA of the CDR3: TGTGCCAGCAGCCAAGGCGTGGGACAGACCTTCTCCTACGAGCAGTACTTC. Translated: CASSQGVGQTFSYEQYF.